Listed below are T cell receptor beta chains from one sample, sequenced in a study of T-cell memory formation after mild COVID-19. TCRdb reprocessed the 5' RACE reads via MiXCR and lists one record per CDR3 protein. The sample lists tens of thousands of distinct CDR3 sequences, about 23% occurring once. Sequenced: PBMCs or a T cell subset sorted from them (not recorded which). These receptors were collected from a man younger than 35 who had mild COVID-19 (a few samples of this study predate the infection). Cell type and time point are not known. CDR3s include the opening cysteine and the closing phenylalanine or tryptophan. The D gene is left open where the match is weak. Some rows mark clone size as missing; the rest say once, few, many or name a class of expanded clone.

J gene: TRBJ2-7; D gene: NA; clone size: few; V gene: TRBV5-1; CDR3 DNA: TGCGCCAGCAGCTTATGGGAGCTGGAGGAGCAGTACTTC; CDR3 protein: CASSLWELEEQYF
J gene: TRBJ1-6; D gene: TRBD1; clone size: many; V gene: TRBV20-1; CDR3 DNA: TGCAGTGCTAGAGATGACAGGGAGGCTTCACCCCTCCACTTT; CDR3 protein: CSARDDREASPLHF
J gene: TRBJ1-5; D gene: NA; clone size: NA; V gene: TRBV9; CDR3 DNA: TGTGCCAGCAGCCCGAGCGGAAAGGAGCCCCAGCATTTT; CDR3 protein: CASSPSGKEPQHF
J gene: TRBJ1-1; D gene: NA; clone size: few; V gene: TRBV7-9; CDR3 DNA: TGTGCCAGCAGCTACCCAGGGGACACTGAAGCTTTCTTT; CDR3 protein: CASSYPGDTEAFF
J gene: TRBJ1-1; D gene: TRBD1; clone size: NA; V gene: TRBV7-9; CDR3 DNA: TGTGCCAGCAGCTCGGACAGGGGGCGATTGTGGACTGAAGCTTTCTTT; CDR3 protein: CASSSDRGRLWTEAFF
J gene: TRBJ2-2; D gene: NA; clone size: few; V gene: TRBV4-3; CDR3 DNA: TGCGCCAGCAGCCAAGACTGGAGGGGCACCGGGGAGCTGTTTTTT; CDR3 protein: CASSQDWRGTGELFF
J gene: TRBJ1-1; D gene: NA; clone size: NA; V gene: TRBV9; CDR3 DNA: TGTGCCAGCAGCGTCAGCGGCCTGAACACTGAAGCTTTCTTT; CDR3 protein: CASSVSGLNTEAFF
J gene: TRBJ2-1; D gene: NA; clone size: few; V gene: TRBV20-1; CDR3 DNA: TGCAGTGCTAGAGAGGAGGGGTGGAGCGATGAGCAGTTCTTC; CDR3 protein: CSAREEGWSDEQFF
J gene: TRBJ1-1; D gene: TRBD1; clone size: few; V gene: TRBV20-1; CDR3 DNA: TGCAGTGCTAGAGATTACAGGACAGGGAACACTGAAGCTTTCTTT; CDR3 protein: CSARDYRTGNTEAFF
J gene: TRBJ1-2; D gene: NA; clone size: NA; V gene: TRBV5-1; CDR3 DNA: TGCGCCAGCAGGCCCGTTACCCATGGCTACACCTTC; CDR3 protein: CASRPVTHGYTF
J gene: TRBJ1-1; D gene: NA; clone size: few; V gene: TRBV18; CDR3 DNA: TGTGCCAGCTCACCACCAGAAAATTACGCTGAAGCTTTCTTT; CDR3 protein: CASSPPENYAEAFF
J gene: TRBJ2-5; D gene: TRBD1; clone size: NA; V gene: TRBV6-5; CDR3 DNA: TGTGCCAGCAGTCCCTCGACAGGGGCGAGGGAGACCCAGTACTTC; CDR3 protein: CASSPSTGARETQYF
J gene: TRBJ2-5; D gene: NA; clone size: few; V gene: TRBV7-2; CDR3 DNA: TGTGCCAGCAGCTTAGGATCCTACAGGGAGGAGACCCAGTACTTC; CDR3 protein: CASSLGSYREETQYF
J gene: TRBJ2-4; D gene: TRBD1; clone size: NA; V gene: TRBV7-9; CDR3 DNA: TGTGCCAGCAGCTTAGGGACAGGGACCAAAAACATTCAGTACTTC; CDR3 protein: CASSLGTGTKNIQYF
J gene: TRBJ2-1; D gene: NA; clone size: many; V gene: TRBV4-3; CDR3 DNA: TGCGCCAGCAGCCGCAGTCCCAACTCTTACAATGAGCAGTTCTTC; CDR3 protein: CASSRSPNSYNEQFF
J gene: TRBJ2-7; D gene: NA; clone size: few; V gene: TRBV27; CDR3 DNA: TGTGCCAGCAGTAGGACAGCCGCCTACGAGCAGTACTTC; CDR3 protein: CASSRTAAYEQYF
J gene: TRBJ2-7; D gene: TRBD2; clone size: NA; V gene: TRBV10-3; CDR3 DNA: TGTGCCATCAGGGGGGGACTAGCCAACGAGCAGTACTTC; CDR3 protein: CAIRGGLANEQYF
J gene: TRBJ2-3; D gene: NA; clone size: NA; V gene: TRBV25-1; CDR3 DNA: TGTGCCAGCAGTGCTGGTGCATATACGCAGTATTTT; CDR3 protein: CASSAGAYTQYF
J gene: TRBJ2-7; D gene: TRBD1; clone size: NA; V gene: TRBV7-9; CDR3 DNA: TGTGCCAGCAGCCCCGGGACAGGGGGTGAAGACGAGCAGTACTTC; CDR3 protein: CASSPGTGGEDEQYF
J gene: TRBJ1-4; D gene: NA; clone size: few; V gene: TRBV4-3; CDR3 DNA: TGCGCCAGCAGCCAAGAGTCGGTTCGGAGTGAAAAACTGTTTTTT; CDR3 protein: CASSQESVRSEKLFF
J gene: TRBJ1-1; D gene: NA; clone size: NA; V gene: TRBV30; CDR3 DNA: TGTGCCTGGGGACAGTCGGGCACTGAAGCTTTCTTT; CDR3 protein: CAWGQSGTEAFF
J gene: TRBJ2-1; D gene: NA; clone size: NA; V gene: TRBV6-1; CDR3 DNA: TGTGCCAGCAGTGAATTTGTCCTGAATGAGCAGTTCTTC; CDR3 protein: CASSEFVLNEQFF
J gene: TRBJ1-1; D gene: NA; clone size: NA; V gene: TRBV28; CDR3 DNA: TGTGCCAGCAGTTTTCGCGCTGAAGCTTTCTTT; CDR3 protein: CASSFRAEAFF
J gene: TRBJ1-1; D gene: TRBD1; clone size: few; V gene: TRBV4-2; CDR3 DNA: TGTGCCAGCAGCCACTCGTCCCGGGACAGGGGAGTGGAAGCTTTCTTT; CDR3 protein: CASSHSSRDRGVEAFF
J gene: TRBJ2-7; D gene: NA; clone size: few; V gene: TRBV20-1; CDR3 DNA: TGCAGTGCCCTAGACTCGGCGAGCTCCTACGAGCAGTACTTC; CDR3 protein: CSALDSASSYEQYF
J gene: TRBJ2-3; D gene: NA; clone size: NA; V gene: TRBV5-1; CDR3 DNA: TGCGCCAGCAGCTTAACCGTCCAGAGGGTATTGGACACAGATACGCAGTATTTT; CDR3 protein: CASSLTVQRVLDTDTQYF
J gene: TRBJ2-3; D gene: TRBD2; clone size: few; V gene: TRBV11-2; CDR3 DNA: TGTGCCAGCAGCAAAACTAGCGGGGGGTCCCAGAGCACAGATACGCAGTATTTT; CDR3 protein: CASSKTSGGSQSTDTQYF
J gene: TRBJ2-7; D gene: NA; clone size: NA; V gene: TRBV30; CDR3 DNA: TGTGCCTGGAGGGGACATAGCTCCTACGAGCAGTACTTC; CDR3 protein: CAWRGHSSYEQYF
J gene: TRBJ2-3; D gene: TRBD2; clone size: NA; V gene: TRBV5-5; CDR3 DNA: TGTGCCAGCAGCTTCGACACTAGCGGGCCTGGGGATACGCAGTATTTT; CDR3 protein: CASSFDTSGPGDTQYF
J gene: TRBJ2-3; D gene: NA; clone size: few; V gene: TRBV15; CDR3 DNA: TGTGCCACCAGGATGGGGGGACTGCTCACAGATACGCAGTATTTT; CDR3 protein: CATRMGGLLTDTQYF
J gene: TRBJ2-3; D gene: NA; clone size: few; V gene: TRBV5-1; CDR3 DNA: TGCGCCAGCAGCTTGGTGGCGGGGGCCCAAGATACGCAGTATTTT; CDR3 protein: CASSLVAGAQDTQYF
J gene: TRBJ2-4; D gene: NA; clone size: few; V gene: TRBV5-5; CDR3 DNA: TGTGCCAGCAGCTTGGAATTCGGGGGAGGAAACATTCAGTACTTC; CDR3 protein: CASSLEFGGGNIQYF
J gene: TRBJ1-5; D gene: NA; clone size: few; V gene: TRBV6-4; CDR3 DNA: TGTGCCAGTCCGATCCACAAGAATCCCCATGTCAATCAGCCCCAGCATTTT; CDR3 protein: CASPIHKNPHVNQPQHF
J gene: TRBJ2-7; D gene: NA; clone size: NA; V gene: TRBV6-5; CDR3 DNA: TGTGCCAGCAGTTACTTCGGTAGGGAGCAGTACTTC; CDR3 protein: CASSYFGREQYF
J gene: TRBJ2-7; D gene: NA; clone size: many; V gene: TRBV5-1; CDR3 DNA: TGCGCCAGCAGCTTGCCAGGGGCCCACGAGCAGTACTTC; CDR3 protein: CASSLPGAHEQYF
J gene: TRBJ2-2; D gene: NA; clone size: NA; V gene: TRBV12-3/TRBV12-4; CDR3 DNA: TGTGCCAGCACCCAAGGGAACACCGGGGAGCTGTTTTTT; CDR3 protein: CASTQGNTGELFF
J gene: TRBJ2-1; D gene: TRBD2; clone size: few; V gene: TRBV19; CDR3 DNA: TGTGCCAGTAGTATTTCTAGCGGAGCCTACAATGAGCAGTTCTTC; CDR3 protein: CASSISSGAYNEQFF
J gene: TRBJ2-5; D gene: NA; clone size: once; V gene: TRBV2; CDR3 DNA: TGTGCCAGCAGTGAAGGGTTGGGAGAGACCCAGTACTTC; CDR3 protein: CASSEGLGETQYF
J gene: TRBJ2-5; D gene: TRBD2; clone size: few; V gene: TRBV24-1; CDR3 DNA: TGTGCCACCAGTGATCACAGCGGGGGGGAAGAGACCCAGTACTTC; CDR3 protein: CATSDHSGGEETQYF
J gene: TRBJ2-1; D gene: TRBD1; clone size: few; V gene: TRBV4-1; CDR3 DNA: TGCGCCAGCAGCCTTGGACAGGGGAACGGGGAGCAGTTCTTC; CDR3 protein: CASSLGQGNGEQFF
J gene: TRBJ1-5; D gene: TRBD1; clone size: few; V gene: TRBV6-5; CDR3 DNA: TGTGCCAGCAGTACGACAGGGGAATCAAGTCAGCCCCAGCATTTT; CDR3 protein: CASSTTGESSQPQHF
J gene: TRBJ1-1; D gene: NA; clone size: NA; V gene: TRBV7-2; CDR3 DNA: TGTGCCAGCAGCCTACGACACGACCCGAACACTGAAGCTTTCTTT; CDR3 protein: CASSLRHDPNTEAFF
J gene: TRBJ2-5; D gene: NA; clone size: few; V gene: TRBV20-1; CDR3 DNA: TGCAGTGCATCGGTGCGTTCGGAGACCCAGTACTTC; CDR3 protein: CSASVRSETQYF
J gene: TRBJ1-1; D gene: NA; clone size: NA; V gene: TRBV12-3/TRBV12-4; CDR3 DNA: TGTGCCAGCACCCAAGACAGGATAGGGAACACTGAAGCTTTCTTT; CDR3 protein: CASTQDRIGNTEAFF
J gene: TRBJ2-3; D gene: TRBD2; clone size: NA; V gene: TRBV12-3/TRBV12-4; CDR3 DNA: TGTGCCAGCAGTTTAGCGCCCAGCGGGGGGATGGTAGATACGCAGTATTTT; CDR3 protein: CASSLAPSGGMVDTQYF
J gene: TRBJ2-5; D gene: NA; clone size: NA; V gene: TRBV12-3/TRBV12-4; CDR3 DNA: TGTGCCAGCAGTTACGGGACAAGCGAGACCCAGTACTTC; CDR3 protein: CASSYGTSETQYF
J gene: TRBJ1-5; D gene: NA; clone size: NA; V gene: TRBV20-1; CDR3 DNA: TGCAGTGCCCGCGGACAAAATCCCAGCCAGCATTTT; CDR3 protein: CSARGQNPSQHF
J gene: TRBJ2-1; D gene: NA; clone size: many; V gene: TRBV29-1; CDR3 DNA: TGCAGCGTTGAGGATAATGAGCAGTTCTTC; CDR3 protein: CSVEDNEQFF
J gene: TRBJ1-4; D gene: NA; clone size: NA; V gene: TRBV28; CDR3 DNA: TGTGCCAGCAGTCAAAGGGCAGTAACTAATGAAAAACTGTTTTTT; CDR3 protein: CASSQRAVTNEKLFF
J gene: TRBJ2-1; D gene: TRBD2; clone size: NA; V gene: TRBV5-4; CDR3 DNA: TGTGCCAGCAGACCGACTAGCGGGGGGGCCAATGAGCAGTTCTTC; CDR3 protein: CASRPTSGGANEQFF
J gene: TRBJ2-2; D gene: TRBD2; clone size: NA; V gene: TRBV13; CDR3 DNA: TGTGCCAGCAGCGCCACGGGGGGAACTGCCGGGGAGCTGTTTTTT; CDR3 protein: CASSATGGTAGELFF
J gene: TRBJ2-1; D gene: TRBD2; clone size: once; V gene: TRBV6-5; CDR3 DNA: TGTGCCAGCAGTCGGACTAGGCCCTACAATGAGCAGTTCTTC; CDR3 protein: CASSRTRPYNEQFF
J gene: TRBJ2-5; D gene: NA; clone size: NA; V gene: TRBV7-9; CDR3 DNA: TGTGCCAGCAGCTTGTTGGGAAACCAAGAGACCCAGTACTTC; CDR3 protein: CASSLLGNQETQYF
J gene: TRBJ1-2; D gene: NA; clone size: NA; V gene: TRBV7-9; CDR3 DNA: TGTGCCAGCAGCTCATCGCCCGCCCACTATGGCTACACCTTC; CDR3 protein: CASSSSPAHYGYTF
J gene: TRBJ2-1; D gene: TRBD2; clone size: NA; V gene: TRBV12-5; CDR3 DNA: TGTGCTAGTGCCCTATCGGGACTAGGTTACAATGAGCAGTTCTTC; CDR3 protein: CASALSGLGYNEQFF
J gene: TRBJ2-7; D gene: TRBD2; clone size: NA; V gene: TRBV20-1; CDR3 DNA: TGCAGTGCTAGCGAGAAGAGAAGCGGGGTGTCCTACGAGCAGTACTTC; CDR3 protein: CSASEKRSGVSYEQYF